The 6 T cell receptor beta chains below all came from one sample that was sequenced in a study of cytomegalovirus exposure and HLA in healthy donors. PCR used 60 Vbeta primers and 13 Jbeta primers. Repertoires were generated with immunoSEQ multiplex PCR, while TCRdb's copy carries only in-frame clones and drops some. Found here are 150,000 to 200,000 clones, under 85% of them singletons; the top ten hold approximately 5.4%. Sequencing was performed on PBMCs. Receptors originate from a young woman in good health and CMV-seropositive.

This chain links TRBV18 with TRBJ2-2; D may be TRBD2 (6 bases). The V end was cut by 6 bases, the J end by 1 base, with 9 bases between. CDR1 is KGHSH and CDR2 is LQKENI in the germline V gene. This CDR3 is built from 14 residues. CDR3 sequence (DNA): TGTGCCAGCTCCCGACTAGAGAACACCGGGGAGCTGTTTTTT. Its translation: CASSRLENTGELFF.

The chain is built from TRBV7-9 and TRBJ1-1; 8 bases are shared with TRBD1. Germline V gives CDR1 SEHNR, CDR2 FQNEAQ (reference sequence). The CDR3 is 15 amino acids. Germline trimming cut 6 bases from V and 2 bases from J; bases unmatched to any gene: 8. CDR3 in amino acids: CASRGPDRGNTEAFF. The CDR3 DNA is TGTGCCAGCAGAGGACCCGACAGGGGAAACACTGAAGCTTTCTTT.

This clone was observed a handful of times. This chain links TRBV14 with TRBJ2-3; D unresolved. CDR3 size: 12 residues. Trimming cost V 4 bases and J 12 bases, with 14 bases left between them. The V gene's germline CDR1 is SGHDN and CDR2 FVKESK. The CDR3 DNA reads as TGTGCCAGCAGCCTACACGTGGCAGATCAGTATTTT. It is translated as CASSLHVADQYF.

The genes are TRBV4-3 and TRBJ1-2; 7 bases line up with TRBD1. CDR3 length: 16 amino acids. V lost 0 bases and J lost 6; bases outside the gene matches: 10. Per the germline V gene, CDR1 is LGHNA and CDR2 is YSLEER. CDR3 loop: CASSQETGQAYHGYTF. In DNA form, the CDR3 reads TGCGCCAGCAGCCAAGAGACAGGGCAGGCCTACCATGGCTACACCTTC.

The chain combines TRBV9 with TRBJ2-2; D perhaps matches TRBD2 (7 bases). CDR3 size: 16 residues. Trimming stripped 4 bases from V and 3 bases from J, with 16 bases between. The V gene's germline CDR1 is SGDLS and CDR2 YYNGEE. DNA for the CDR3: TGTGCCAGCAGCCTCGCCGCGGGGGCCTACACCGGGGAGCTGTTTTTT. It specifies CASSLAAGAYTGELFF.

The chain carries TRBV9 and TRBJ1-5; D is uncertain. From germline, CDR1 is SGDLS and CDR2 YYNGEE. The CDR3 consists of 14 residues. V was clipped by 1 base and J by 3 bases, with 8 bases between them. CDR3 protein: CASSVSGANQPQHF. CDR3 nucleotides: TGTGCCAGCAGCGTATCGGGTGCCAATCAGCCCCAGCATTTT.